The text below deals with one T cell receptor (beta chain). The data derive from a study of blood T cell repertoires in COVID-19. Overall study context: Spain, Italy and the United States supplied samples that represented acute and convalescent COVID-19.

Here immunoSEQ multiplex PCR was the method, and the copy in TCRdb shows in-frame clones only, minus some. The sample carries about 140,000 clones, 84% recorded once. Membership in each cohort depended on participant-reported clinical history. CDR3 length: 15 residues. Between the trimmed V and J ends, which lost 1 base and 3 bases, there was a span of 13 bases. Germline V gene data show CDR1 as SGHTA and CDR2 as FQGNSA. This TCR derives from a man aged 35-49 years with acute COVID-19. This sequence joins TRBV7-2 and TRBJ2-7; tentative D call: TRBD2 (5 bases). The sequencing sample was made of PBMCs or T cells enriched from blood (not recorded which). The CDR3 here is CASSLGARADYEQYF. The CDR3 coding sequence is TGTGCCAGCAGCTTAGGGGCGCGGGCGGACTACGAGCAGTACTTC.